Listed below are T cell receptor beta chains from one sample, sequenced in a study of technical replicates of blood from a handful of donors. Clones were read by immunoSEQ multiplex PCR, and TCRdb kept only the in-frame ones, dropping some. The sample has around 97,000 clones, approximately 96% seen once. Sequences were obtained from T cells isolated from PBMCs. The origin of the receptors is a human donor in good health. CDR3s include the opening cysteine and the closing phenylalanine or tryptophan. Each record gives: J gene, D gene, V gene, clone size, CDR3 protein, CDR3 DNA. D genes are given only for firm matches. The listing skips clone size in some rows; elsewhere it reads once, few, many or a size class.

j_call: TRBJ2-5
d_call: -
v_call: TRBV14
clone_size: -
cdr3_aa: CASSQELWSDYSGETQYF
cdr3_nt: TGTGCCAGCAGCCAAGAATTGTGGAGCGACTACTCGGGGGAGACCCAGTACTTC

j_call: TRBJ1-3
d_call: TRBD1
v_call: TRBV4-1
clone_size: -
cdr3_aa: CASSRDRDLNTIYF
cdr3_nt: TGCGCCAGCAGCCGGGACAGGGATCTAAACACCATATATTTT

j_call: TRBJ2-7
d_call: -
v_call: TRBV28
clone_size: -
cdr3_aa: CASSLRGLTYEQYF
cdr3_nt: TGTGCCAGCAGTTTAAGAGGTCTGACCTACGAGCAGTACTTC

j_call: TRBJ2-1
d_call: -
v_call: TRBV28
clone_size: -
cdr3_aa: CASSFRDKHNEQFF
cdr3_nt: TGTGCCAGCAGTTTTAGGGACAAGCACAATGAGCAGTTCTTC

j_call: TRBJ2-7
d_call: TRBD2
v_call: TRBV5-1
clone_size: -
cdr3_aa: CASSLAGGLYEQYF
cdr3_nt: TGCGCCAGCAGCTTAGCGGGAGGCCTCTACGAGCAGTACTTC

j_call: TRBJ2-3
d_call: -
v_call: TRBV7-2
clone_size: -
cdr3_aa: CASSLGRITDTQYF
cdr3_nt: TGTGCCAGCAGCTTAGGCAGAATCACAGATACGCAGTATTTT

j_call: TRBJ1-3
d_call: -
v_call: TRBV6-1
clone_size: -
cdr3_aa: CATLTEENTIYF
cdr3_nt: TGTGCCACCCTGACAGAGGAAAACACCATATATTTT

j_call: TRBJ2-7
d_call: -
v_call: TRBV9
clone_size: -
cdr3_aa: CASSVGPSYEQYF
cdr3_nt: TGTGCCAGCAGCGTAGGTCCGTCCTACGAGCAGTACTTC

j_call: TRBJ2-7
d_call: TRBD1
v_call: TRBV6-5
clone_size: once
cdr3_aa: CASSLTGESYEQYF
cdr3_nt: TGTGCCAGCAGTTTGACAGGGGAGAGCTACGAGCAGTACTTC

j_call: TRBJ2-7
d_call: -
v_call: TRBV4-2
clone_size: -
cdr3_aa: CASSLTKEGTHSYEQYF
cdr3_nt: TGTGCCAGCAGCCTAACAAAGGAAGGGACACATTCCTACGAGCAGTACTTC

j_call: TRBJ1-1
d_call: TRBD1
v_call: TRBV27
clone_size: once
cdr3_aa: CASSDHPGQGNTEAFF
cdr3_nt: TGTGCCAGCAGTGATCATCCGGGACAGGGGAACACTGAAGCTTTCTTT

j_call: TRBJ2-1
d_call: TRBD2
v_call: TRBV6-1
clone_size: -
cdr3_aa: CASATAGAYNEQFF
cdr3_nt: TGTGCCAGCGCCACTGCGGGGGCCTACAATGAGCAGTTCTTC

j_call: TRBJ2-3
d_call: -
v_call: TRBV11-2
clone_size: once
cdr3_aa: CASSPLDTQYF
cdr3_nt: TGTGCCAGCAGCCCCCTCGATACGCAGTATTTT

j_call: TRBJ2-1
d_call: -
v_call: TRBV6-1
clone_size: -
cdr3_aa: CASSEREDGYSNEQFF
cdr3_nt: TGTGCCAGCAGTGAAAGGGAGGACGGGTACTCCAATGAGCAGTTCTTC

j_call: TRBJ2-6
d_call: TRBD2
v_call: TRBV5-1
clone_size: -
cdr3_aa: CASRVLAGGIGANVLTF
cdr3_nt: TGCGCCAGCAGGGTTTTGGCGGGAGGAATTGGGGCCAACGTCCTGACTTTC

j_call: TRBJ2-3
d_call: TRBD1
v_call: TRBV2
clone_size: -
cdr3_aa: CASSEWTGADTQYF
cdr3_nt: TGTGCCAGCAGTGAATGGACAGGGGCAGATACGCAGTATTTT

j_call: TRBJ1-2
d_call: -
v_call: TRBV14
clone_size: -
cdr3_aa: CASPDLGQGYGYTF
cdr3_nt: TGTGCCAGCCCCGACCTCGGGCAGGGCTATGGCTACACCTTC

j_call: TRBJ1-4
d_call: TRBD1
v_call: TRBV7-9
clone_size: -
cdr3_aa: CASSSSTGVKEKLFF
cdr3_nt: TGTGCCAGCAGCTCCTCGACAGGGGTAAAGGAAAAACTGTTTTTT

j_call: TRBJ1-5
d_call: TRBD1
v_call: TRBV5-6
clone_size: -
cdr3_aa: CASSLQGIGQPQHF
cdr3_nt: TGTGCCAGCAGCCTACAGGGGATAGGGCAGCCCCAGCATTTT

j_call: TRBJ2-1
d_call: -
v_call: TRBV2
clone_size: -
cdr3_aa: CASSVWTVNEQFF
cdr3_nt: TGTGCCAGCAGTGTTTGGACAGTCAATGAGCAGTTCTTC

j_call: TRBJ1-4
d_call: TRBD1
v_call: TRBV30
clone_size: -
cdr3_aa: CAWGQGAVGEKLFF
cdr3_nt: TGTGCCTGGGGACAGGGGGCAGTAGGGGAAAAACTGTTTTTT

j_call: TRBJ1-1
d_call: -
v_call: TRBV4-3
clone_size: -
cdr3_aa: CASSRTVGEGEAFF
cdr3_nt: TGCGCCAGCAGCCGGACAGTAGGGGAGGGTGAAGCTTTCTTT

j_call: TRBJ2-7
d_call: -
v_call: TRBV5-4
clone_size: -
cdr3_aa: CASSFGTSSYEQYF
cdr3_nt: TGTGCCAGCAGCTTCGGGACTTCTTCCTACGAGCAGTACTTC